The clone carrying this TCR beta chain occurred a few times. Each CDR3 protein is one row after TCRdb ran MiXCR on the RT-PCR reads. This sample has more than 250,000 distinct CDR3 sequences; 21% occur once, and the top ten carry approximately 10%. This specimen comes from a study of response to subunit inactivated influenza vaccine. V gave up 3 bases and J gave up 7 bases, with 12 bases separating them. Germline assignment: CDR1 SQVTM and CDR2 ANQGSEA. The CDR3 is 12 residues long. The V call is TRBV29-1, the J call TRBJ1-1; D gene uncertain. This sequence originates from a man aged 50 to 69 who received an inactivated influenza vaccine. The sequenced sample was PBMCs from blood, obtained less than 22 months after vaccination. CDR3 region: CSVDSHSHEAFF. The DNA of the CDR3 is TGCAGCGTTGACTCCCACTCCCATGAAGCTTTCTTT.